Each of the 20 T cell receptor beta chains below was sequenced from the same sample in a study of CD8+ T cells in alopecia areata. As the sequencing template, cDNA was produced by extracting RNA and reverse transcribing it. Assay: immunoSEQ multiplex PCR; the TCRdb copy retains only in-frame clones and omits some. In the table there are approximately 200,000 clones, more than 55% of which are singletons. Indicated treatment: oral pan-JAK inhibitor, 5-10 mg twice daily. Sequencing was performed on CD4+ T cells sorted from blood, taken at week 4, from a patient treated with tofacitinib. The receptors here all came from a human donor with alopecia areata.

The DNA for the CDR3 is TGTGCCAGCAGCTTAGAGAGGGACAGCAGCTCCTACGAGCAGTACTTC. Its translation is CASSLERDSSSYEQYF. The rearrangement links TRBV11-2 to TRBJ2-7, with 7 bases that match TRBD1. Losses at the gene ends were 0 bases for V and 0 bases for J; bases not matched to a gene: 5. The germline V gene has CDR1 SGHAT and CDR2 FQNNGV. CDR3 length: 16 amino acids.

This clone was counted only a few times. This chain joins TRBV5-1 and TRBJ2-2, with D perhaps assigned TRBD1 or TRBD2 (5 bases each). The CDR3 extends over 13 amino acids. V was cut by 4 bases and J by 6 bases, with 10 bases left in between. Germline lookup yields CDR1 SGHRS and CDR2 YFSETQ. The DNA of the CDR3 is TGCGCCAGCAGCGGGATGGGGGCCGGGGAGCTGTTTTTT. It yields the protein CASSGMGAGELFF.

Written as DNA, the CDR3 is TGTGCCAGCAGCTTAGACAGGGACAGGTACTTC. It encodes CASSLDRDRYF. The V gene is TRBV7-9, the J gene TRBJ2-7; 7 nucleotides match TRBD1. V dropped 1 base and J dropped 12; count of bases not matched to a gene: 3. CDR1 is SEHNR, CDR2 FQNEAQ, per germline (reference sequence). The CDR3 covers 11 residues.

In its sample, this clone was seen many times. This chain connects TRBV7-8 to TRBJ2-2; 11 bases line up with TRBD2. CDR1 is SGHVS and CDR2 is FQNEAQ in the germline V gene. V was pared by 5 bases and J by 12 bases, with 26 bases of the junction left unmatched. The CDR3 runs to 20 residues. The DNA for the CDR3 is TGTGCCAGCAGCCCCCGGCCCAGTGGCCTAGCGGGAGGCCTTCCGGGTCAGCTGTTTTTT. Residues: CASSPRPSGLAGGLPGQLFF.

This sequence joins TRBV5-4 and TRBJ2-2; D is undetermined. The CDR3 covers 13 residues. The germline V gene has CDR1 SGHNT and CDR2 YYREEE (reference sequence). With 4 bases removed from V and 1 base from J, the gap between germline ends came to 5 bases. CDR3 nucleotides: TGTGCCAGCAGCGTAAGGAACACCGGGGAGCTGTTTTTT. Protein sequence: CASSVRNTGELFF.

The V gene is TRBV2, the J gene TRBJ2-1; the match to TRBD2 covers 13 bases. The V gene's germline CDR1 is SNHLY and CDR2 FYNNEI. CDR3 size: 16 residues. Trimming took 5 bases from V and 12 from J; bases not matched to a gene: 13. The CDR3 DNA follows: TGTGCCAGCAGTAGACTCGGGACTAGCGGGGAACGAGGGCAGTTCTTC. This gives the protein CASSRLGTSGERGQFF. Based on the CDR3 plus reference TRBV2 and TRBJ2-1, the full variable domain is EPEVTQTPSHQVTQMGQEVILRCVPISNHLYFYWYRQILGQKVEFLVSFYNNEISEKSEIFDDQFSVERPDGSNFTLKIRSTKLEDSAMYFCASSRLGTSGERGQFFGPGTRLTVL.

The V gene is TRBV5-4, the J gene TRBJ2-5; possibly TRBD1 for D (7 bases). CDR1 and CDR2 (germline): SGHNT, YYREEE (reference sequence). The CDR3 totals 14 residues. Trimming cost V 5 bases and J 4 bases, with 15 bases left between them. The CDR3 loop reads CASSIGGGRETQYF. The CDR3 DNA reads as TGTGCCAGCAGTATCGGAGGGGGCAGAGAGACCCAGTACTTC.

The chain carries TRBV30 and TRBJ2-5; TRBD2 matches 7 bases. Germline V CDR1 and CDR2: GTSNPN, SVGIG (reference sequence). Trimming cost V 4 bases and J 1 base; bases outside gene matches: 0. This CDR3 region has 12 residues. Here the CDR3 reads CAWTSGQETQYF. Here the CDR3 DNA reads TGTGCCTGGACTAGCGGCCAAGAGACCCAGTACTTC.

The chain has TRBV10-3 and TRBJ2-3; 7 bases are shared with TRBD2. Germline trimming cut 11 bases from V and 5 bases from J; bases unmatched to any gene: 13. Germline V lookup: CDR1 ENHRY, CDR2 SYGVKD. CDR3 length equals 14 residues. This CDR3 is CASRGGSYKDTQYF. Written as DNA, the CDR3 is TGTGCCTCCCGAGGCGGGAGTTACAAAGATACGCAGTATTTT.

This chain links TRBV2 with TRBJ1-1; 8 nucleotides agree with TRBD1. The CDR3 has 15 amino acids. With 2 bases clipped from V and 6 bases from J, the junction kept 8 bases outside the gene matches. Germline CDR1 and CDR2: SNHLY and FYNNEI. The CDR3 loop is CASSERGRGRSEAFF. DNA of the CDR3: TGTGCCAGCAGTGAAAGGGGCAGGGGGCGATCTGAAGCTTTCTTT.

This chain connects TRBV9 to TRBJ2-1, with 7 positions matching TRBD1. The CDR3 is 15 residues long. The germline CDR1 and CDR2 sequences are SGDLS and YYNGEE. The J segment lost 8 bases and the V segment lost 0 bases, leaving 8 bases of the junction unmatched. In nucleotides, the CDR3 is TGTGCCAGCAGCGTAGCTTCTAGGGGGCGGGATGAGCAGTTCTTC. It specifies CASSVASRGRDEQFF.

In DNA form, the CDR3 reads TGTGCCAGCAGTGGGCTAGCTCCGCGGGAACAAGAGACCCAGTACTTC. Protein sequence: CASSGLAPREQETQYF. The V gene is TRBV2, the J gene TRBJ2-5, with TRBD2 as a possible D gene (6 bases). This CDR3 comprises 16 residues. Germline V CDR1 and CDR2: SNHLY, FYNNEI. V was trimmed by 4 bases and J by 2 bases, leaving 17 bases between them. Full variable domain (remainder filled in from reference TRBV2 and TRBJ2-5): EPEVTQTPSHQVTQMGQEVILRCVPISNHLYFYWYRQILGQKVEFLVSFYNNEISEKSEIFDDQFSVERPDGSNFTLKIRSTKLEDSAMYFCASSGLAPREQETQYFGPGTRLLVL.

The chain combines TRBV30 with TRBJ2-7, with TRBD2 matching over 9 bases. V was pared by 3 bases and J by 6 bases, with 6 bases of the junction left unmatched. The CDR3 is made up of 13 amino acids. CDR1 GTSNPN and CDR2 SVGIG come from the germline V gene (reference sequence). The CDR3 DNA sequence: TGTGCCTGGAGAGGGTTAGCGGGAGTCGAGCAGTACTTC. Its protein is CAWRGLAGVEQYF.

This chain connects TRBV29-1 to TRBJ2-1; 9 nucleotides agree with TRBD1. The germline V gene encodes CDR1 SQVTM and CDR2 ANQGSEA. The V and J ends lost 2 bases and 7 bases, in that order; junction bases with no gene match: 9. The CDR3 contains 15 residues. The CDR3 is CSVEFGTGRLNEQFF. DNA for the CDR3: TGCAGCGTTGAATTCGGGACAGGGCGGTTAAATGAGCAGTTCTTC.

This chain uses TRBV7-9 with TRBJ1-1; possibly TRBD1 for D (5 bases). Trimming stripped 8 bases from V and 8 bases from J, with 18 bases between. Germline assignment: CDR1 SEHNR and CDR2 FQNEAQ (reference sequence). This CDR3 contains 13 residues. For the CDR3, the DNA is TGTGCCAGCTCCAGACCCGGGGGGACGGAAGCTTTCTTT. This encodes CASSRPGGTEAFF.

The V and J genes are TRBV6-1 and TRBJ2-2; D ambiguous. Deletions cut 4 bases from V and 7 bases from J, with 13 bases between. The germline gives CDR1 MNHNS, CDR2 SASEGT. The CDR3 consists of 14 residues. The CDR3 bases are TGTGCCAGCAGTGGATTTCGGGTCGACGGGGAGCTGTTTTTT. Protein sequence: CASSGFRVDGELFF.

This rearrangement joins TRBV28 to TRBJ2-5; 8 nucleotides agree with TRBD2. This CDR3 region has 11 residues. After removal of 11 bases from V and 7 bases from J, the junction contained 6 bases not matched to a gene. CDR1 is MDHEN, CDR2 SYDVKM, per germline. CDR3 in amino acids: CALERGGTQYF. The CDR3 bases are TGTGCCTTGGAACGGGGGGGGACCCAGTACTTC. The full variable domain, with the rest looked up from reference TRBV28 and TRBJ2-5, is DVKVTQSSRYLVKRTGEKVFLECVQDMDHENMFWYRQDPGLGLRLIYFSYDVKMKEKGDIPEGYSVSREKKERFSLILESASTNQTSMYLCALERGGTQYFGPGTRLLVL.

The chain links TRBV10-3 to TRBJ2-1, with D possibly TRBD2 on 5 matching bases. The germline CDR1 and CDR2 sequences are ENHRY and SYGVKD. This CDR3 spans 13 amino acids. V gave up 0 bases and J gave up 5 bases, with 5 bases separating them. Here the CDR3 DNA reads TGTGCCATCAGTGAGTCGGGAGACAATGAGCAGTTCTTC. Its protein is CAISESGDNEQFF.

In its sample, this clone was seen a few times. The genes are TRBV6-5 and TRBJ2-2; 11 nucleotides match TRBD2. V was pared by 2 bases and J by 7 bases, with 6 bases of the junction left unmatched. CDR1 is MNHEY, CDR2 SVGAGI, per germline. The CDR3 is made up of 16 amino acids. CDR3 residues: CASSYIAGGPSGELFF. Here the CDR3 DNA reads TGTGCCAGCAGTTACATAGCGGGAGGGCCGAGCGGGGAGCTGTTTTTT.

The chain uses TRBV5-1 and TRBJ2-5; TRBD2 matches at 8 bases. Losses at the gene ends were 4 bases for V and 6 bases for J; bases not matched to a gene: 11. There are 15 residues in the CDR3. Germline-derived CDR1 and CDR2 are SGHRS and YFSETQ. The CDR3, as DNA: TGCGCCAGCAGCCCGGGCGAGCGGGAGACGCAGACCCAGTACTTC. It encodes CASSPGERETQTQYF.